This T cell receptor (beta chain) originates from a study of human T cells and chemical hapten exposure. Study at large: DPC at 2% was the sensitizing agent, placed on approximately 2 cm by approximately 2 cm of upper inner arm skin. Upper-back patch tests with 0.01% DPC were read at 6 days.

Library preparation tagged each individual cDNA molecule with a unique molecular identifier. Each CDR3 protein is one row after TCRdb ran MiXCR on the RACE reads. The repertoire holds about 270,000 distinct CDR3 sequences, with just under 8% as singletons. As to time point: pre-sensitization, week 0. Treatment denoted: therapeutic diphenylcyclopropenone sensitization with weekly scalp DPC. The study drew its donors from alopecia patients who were 18 to 70 years old and suitable for DPC. The CDR3 sequence is 13 residues long. CDR1 is MDHEN, CDR2 SYDVKM, per germline. The V end lost 10 bases, the J end lost 2 bases, and 9 bases lay between the germline ends. The sample holds a few counts of this clonotype.

The chain recombines TRBV28 with TRBJ2-6; D uncertain. The source was whole blood, collected in connection with sensitization to the hapten diphenylcyclopropenone (DPC). This receptor was taken from a man younger than 30 with alopecia areata. Some clones in this sample may be carry-over from other donors' samples. The CDR3 region is CATQDPGANVLTF. For the CDR3, the DNA is TGTGCCACCCAGGATCCTGGGGCCAACGTCCTGACTTTC. The full variable domain, with the rest looked up from reference TRBV28 and TRBJ2-6, is DVKVTQSSRYLVKRTGEKVFLECVQDMDHENMFWYRQDPGLGLRLIYFSYDVKMKEKGDIPEGYSVSREKKERFSLILESASTNQTSMYLCATQDPGANVLTFGAGSRLTVL.